This T cell receptor beta chain stems from a study of T-cell memory formation after mild COVID-19. Across the whole study: Clusters of TCRs were largely donor specific.

V shed 1 base and J 5 bases; nucleotides not matched to a gene: 9. The CDR3 sequence is 16 residues long. The 5'RACE method, run with constant-segment primers, produced TCR alpha and TCR beta cDNA libraries (carrying sample barcodes and UMIs). TCRdb re-analysed the 5' RACE reads in MiXCR, keeping a single row per CDR3 protein. Among roughly 150,000 distinct CDR3 sequences listed, roughly 13% were seen once. This clonotype has a handful of counts. The antigen is unknown. Study-wide points: Pre-infection memory showed some responding clones, and this suggested that cross-reactive memory joined. Clones contracting day 15 to 85 were balanced CD4/CD8; later expanders leaned CD4+.

Sequencing was performed on PBMCs or a T cell subset sorted from them (not recorded which). J is TRBJ2-7 and V is TRBV12-3 or TRBV12-4; 9 bases align to TRBD2. The clonotype was recovered from an adult woman who had mild COVID-19 (a few samples of this study predate the infection). Cell type and time point are not known. CDR3 region: CASSLGLGLAGDEQYF. The CDR3 DNA reads TGTGCCAGCAGTTTAGGCTTGGGACTAGCAGGTGACGAGCAGTACTTC.